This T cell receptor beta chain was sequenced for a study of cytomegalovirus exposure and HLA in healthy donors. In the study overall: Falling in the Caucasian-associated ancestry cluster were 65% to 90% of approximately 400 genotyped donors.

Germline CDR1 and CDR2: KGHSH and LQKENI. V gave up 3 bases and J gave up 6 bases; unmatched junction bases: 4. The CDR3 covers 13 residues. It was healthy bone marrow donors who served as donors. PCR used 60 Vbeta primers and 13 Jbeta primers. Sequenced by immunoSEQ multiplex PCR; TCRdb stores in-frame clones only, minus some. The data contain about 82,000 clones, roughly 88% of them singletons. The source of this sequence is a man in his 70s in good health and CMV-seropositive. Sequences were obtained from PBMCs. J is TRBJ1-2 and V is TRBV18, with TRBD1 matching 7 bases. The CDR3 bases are TGTGCCAGCTCACCGAACAGGGGTCATGGCTACACCTTC. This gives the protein CASSPNRGHGYTF.